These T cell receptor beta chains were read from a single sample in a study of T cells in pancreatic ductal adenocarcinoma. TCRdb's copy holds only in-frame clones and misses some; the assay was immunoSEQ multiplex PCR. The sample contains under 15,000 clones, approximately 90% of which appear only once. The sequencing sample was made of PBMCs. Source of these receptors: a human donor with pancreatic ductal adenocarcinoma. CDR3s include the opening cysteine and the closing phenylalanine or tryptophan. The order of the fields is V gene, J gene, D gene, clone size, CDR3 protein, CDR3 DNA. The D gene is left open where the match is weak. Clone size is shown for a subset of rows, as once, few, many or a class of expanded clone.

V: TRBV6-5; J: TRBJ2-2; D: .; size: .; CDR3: CASSYNWGATGELFF; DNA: TGTGCCAGCAGTTACAATTGGGGAGCCACCGGGGAGCTGTTTTTT
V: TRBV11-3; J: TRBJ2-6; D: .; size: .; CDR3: CASSKTGFQSAGANVLTF; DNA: TGTGCCAGCAGCAAAACAGGGTTTCAGAGCGCTGGGGCCAACGTCCTGACTTTC
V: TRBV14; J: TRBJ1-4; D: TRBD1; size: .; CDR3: CASSQTGGFEKLFF; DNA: TGTGCCAGCAGCCAAACAGGGGGTTTCGAAAAACTGTTTTTT
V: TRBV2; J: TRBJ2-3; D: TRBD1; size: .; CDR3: CASKRDRDTDTQYF; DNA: TGTGCCAGCAAACGGGACAGGGATACAGATACGCAGTATTTT
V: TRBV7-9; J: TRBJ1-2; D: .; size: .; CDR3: CASSTQESYGYTF; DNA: TGTGCCAGCAGCACTCAGGAAAGCTATGGCTACACCTTC
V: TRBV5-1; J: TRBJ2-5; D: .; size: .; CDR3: CASSPGETQYF; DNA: TGCGCCAGCAGTCCAGGAGAGACCCAGTACTTC
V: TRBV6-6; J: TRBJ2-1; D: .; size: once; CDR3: CASSSGTRKYNEQFF; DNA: TGTGCCAGCAGTTCGGGGACAAGAAAATACAATGAGCAGTTCTTC
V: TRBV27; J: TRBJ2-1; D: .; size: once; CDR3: CASRGADSNEQFF; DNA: TGTGCCAGCAGGGGGGCGGACTCCAATGAGCAGTTCTTC
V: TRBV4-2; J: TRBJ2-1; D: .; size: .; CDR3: CASSQESGTANEQFF; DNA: TGTGCCAGCAGCCAAGAATCGGGTACCGCCAATGAGCAGTTCTTC
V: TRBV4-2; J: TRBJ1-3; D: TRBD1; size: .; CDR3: CASSQQTGGGNTIYF; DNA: TGTGCCAGCAGCCAACAGACAGGGGGAGGAAACACCATATATTTT
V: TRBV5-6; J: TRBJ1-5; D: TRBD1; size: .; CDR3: CASSLGQGKGQPQHF; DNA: TGTGCCAGCAGCTTGGGACAGGGAAAAGGACAGCCCCAGCATTTT
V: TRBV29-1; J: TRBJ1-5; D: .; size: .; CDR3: CSVAEGLNQPQHF; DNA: TGCAGCGTTGCTGAAGGTCTCAATCAGCCCCAGCATTTT
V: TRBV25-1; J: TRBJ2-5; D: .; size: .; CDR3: CASSDVLGGPETQYF; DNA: TGTGCCAGCAGTGACGTATTGGGGGGACCGGAGACCCAGTACTTC
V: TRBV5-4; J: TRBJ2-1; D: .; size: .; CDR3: CAGSRGAAYNEQFF; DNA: TGTGCCGGATCACGGGGGGCTGCTTACAATGAGCAGTTCTTC
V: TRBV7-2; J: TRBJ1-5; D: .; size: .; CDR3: CASSLRNGPQHF; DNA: TGTGCCAGCAGCCTCCGAAACGGGCCCCAGCATTTT
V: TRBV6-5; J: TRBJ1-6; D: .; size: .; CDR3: CASSYSQAPLHF; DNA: TGTGCCAGCAGTTACAGCCAGGCACCCCTCCACTTT
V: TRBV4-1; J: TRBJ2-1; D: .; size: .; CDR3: CASSQDPDSFNEQFF; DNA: TGCGCCAGCAGCCAAGACCCCGACAGTTTCAATGAGCAGTTCTTC
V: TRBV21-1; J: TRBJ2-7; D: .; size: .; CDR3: CASSKEGSVWEQYF; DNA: TGTGCCAGCAGCAAGGAGGGGTCGGTGTGGGAGCAGTACTTC
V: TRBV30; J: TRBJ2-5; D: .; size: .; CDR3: CAWGSARGETQYF; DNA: TGTGCCTGGGGGAGTGCTAGAGGGGAGACCCAGTACTTC
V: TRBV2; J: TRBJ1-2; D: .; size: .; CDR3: CARLDRYNYGYTF; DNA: TGTGCCAGATTAGACAGGTATAACTATGGCTACACCTTC
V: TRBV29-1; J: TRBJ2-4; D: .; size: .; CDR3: CSVETGGAKNIQYF; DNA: TGCAGCGTTGAGACGGGGGGCGCCAAAAACATTCAGTACTTC
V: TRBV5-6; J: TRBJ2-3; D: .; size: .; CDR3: CASSSRRGTQYF; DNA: TGTGCCAGCAGCTCCCGAAGGGGTACGCAGTATTTT
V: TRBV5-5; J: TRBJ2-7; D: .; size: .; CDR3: CASSFPQGGGYEQYF; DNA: TGTGCCAGCAGCTTCCCACAGGGAGGGGGGTACGAGCAGTACTTC
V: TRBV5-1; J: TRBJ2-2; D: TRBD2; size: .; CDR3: CASSLSGGYTGELFF; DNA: TGCGCCAGCAGCTTAAGCGGGGGGTACACCGGGGAGCTGTTTTTT
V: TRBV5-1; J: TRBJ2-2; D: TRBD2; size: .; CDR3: CASSQGGDTGELFF; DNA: TGCGCCAGCAGCCAGGGAGGGGACACCGGGGAGCTGTTTTTT
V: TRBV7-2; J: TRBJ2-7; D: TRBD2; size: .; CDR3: CASSLAPAAGVGEQYF; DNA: TGTGCCAGCAGCTTAGCCCCCGCAGCGGGAGTCGGCGAGCAGTACTTC
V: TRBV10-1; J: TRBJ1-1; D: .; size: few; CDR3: CASSDGTEAFF; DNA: TGCGCCAGCAGTGACGGCACTGAAGCTTTCTTT
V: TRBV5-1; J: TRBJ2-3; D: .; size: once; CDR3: CASSLTGDTDTQYF; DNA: TGCGCCAGCAGCTTGACGGGGGACACAGATACGCAGTATTTT
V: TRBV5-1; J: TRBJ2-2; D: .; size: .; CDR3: CASSIGDYTGELFF; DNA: TGCGCCAGCAGCATAGGGGACTACACCGGGGAGCTGTTTTTT
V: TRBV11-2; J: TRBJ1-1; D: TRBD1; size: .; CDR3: CASSTRQGAEAFF; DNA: TGTGCCAGCAGCACCCGACAGGGGGCTGAAGCTTTCTTT
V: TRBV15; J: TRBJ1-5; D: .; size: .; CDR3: CATSSEIDQPQHF; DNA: TGTGCCACCAGCAGCGAAATTGATCAGCCCCAGCATTTT
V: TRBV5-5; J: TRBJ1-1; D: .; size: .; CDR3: CASSLGRGPFTEAFF; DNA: TGTGCCAGCAGCTTAGGGCGGGGCCCGTTCACTGAAGCTTTCTTT
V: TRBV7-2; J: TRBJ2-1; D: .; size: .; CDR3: CASSSMPQSNEQFF; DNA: TGTGCCAGCAGCTCCATGCCCCAAAGTAATGAGCAGTTCTTC
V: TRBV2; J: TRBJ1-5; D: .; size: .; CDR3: CASNREGDQPQHF; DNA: TGTGCCAGCAATAGGGAGGGAGATCAGCCCCAGCATTTT
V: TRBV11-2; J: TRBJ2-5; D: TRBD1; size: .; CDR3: CASSLGAGGQGQETQYF; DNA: TGTGCCAGCAGCTTAGGGGCCGGGGGACAGGGGCAAGAGACCCAGTACTTC
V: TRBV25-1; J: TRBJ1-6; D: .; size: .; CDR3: CASSGAGNSPLHF; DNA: TGTGCCAGCAGTGGCGCGGGGAATTCACCCCTCCACTTT
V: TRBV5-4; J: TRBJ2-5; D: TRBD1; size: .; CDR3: CASSFQTGQETQYF; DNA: TGTGCCAGCAGCTTTCAGACAGGGCAAGAGACCCAGTACTTC
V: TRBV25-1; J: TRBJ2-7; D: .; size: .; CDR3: CASSEPKGQSYEQYF; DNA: TGTGCCAGCAGTGAACCCAAAGGACAGTCCTACGAGCAGTACTTC
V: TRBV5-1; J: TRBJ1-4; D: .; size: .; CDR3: CASSPRSTNEKLFF; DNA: TGCGCCAGCAGCCCCAGGTCAACTAATGAAAAACTGTTTTTT
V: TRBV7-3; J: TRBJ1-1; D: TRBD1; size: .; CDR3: CASSSGQGSRSFF; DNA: TGTGCCAGCAGCTCAGGACAGGGGAGTCGCTCTTTCTTT
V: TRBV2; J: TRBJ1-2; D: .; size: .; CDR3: CASRREQVHGYTF; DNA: TGTGCCTCACGGAGGGAACAGGTGCATGGCTACACCTTC
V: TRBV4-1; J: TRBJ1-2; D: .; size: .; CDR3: CASSQDWGDFYGYTF; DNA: TGCGCCAGCAGCCAAGATTGGGGCGACTTCTATGGCTACACCTTC
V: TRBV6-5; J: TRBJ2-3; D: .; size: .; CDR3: CASCREYTDTQYF; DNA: TGTGCCAGCTGCCGGGAGTATACAGATACGCAGTATTTT
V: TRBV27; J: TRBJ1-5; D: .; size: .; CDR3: CASILGNQPQHF; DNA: TGTGCCAGCATCTTAGGAAATCAGCCCCAGCATTTT
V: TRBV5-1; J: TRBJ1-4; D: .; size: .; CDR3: CASSPGGRRDEKLFF; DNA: TGCGCCAGCAGCCCGGGCGGACGGCGGGATGAAAAACTGTTTTTT
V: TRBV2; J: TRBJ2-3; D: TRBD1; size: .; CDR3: CASSPGQGRRTDTQYF; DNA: TGTGCCAGCAGCCCTGGACAGGGTAGGAGAACAGATACGCAGTATTTT
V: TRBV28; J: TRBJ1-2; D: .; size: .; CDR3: CASRARVDGYTF; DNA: TGTGCCAGCAGGGCCAGGGTCGATGGCTACACCTTC
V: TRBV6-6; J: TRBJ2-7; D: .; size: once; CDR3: CASSYFGALTGEQYF; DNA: TGTGCCAGCAGTTACTTCGGGGCCTTGACGGGAGAGCAGTACTTC
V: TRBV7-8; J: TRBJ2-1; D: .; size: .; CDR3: CASSLAGDLAGIGEQFF; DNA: TGTGCCAGCAGCTTAGCTGGGGATCTAGCTGGGATCGGTGAGCAGTTCTTC
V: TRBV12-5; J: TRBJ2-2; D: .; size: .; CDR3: CASGLVHGSTGELFF; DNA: TGTGCTAGTGGTTTGGTACACGGGAGCACCGGGGAGCTGTTTTTT